Described below is a single T cell receptor (beta chain) sequence and its context. The antigen remains unidentified. This entry is derived from a study of neoadjuvant anti-PD-1 for oral cavity cancer. Whole-study results and caveats: Non-responders to neoadjuvant nivolumab had significantly more clonal PBMC T cells than responders. Each response group had just a few patients in TCR analyses.

This CDR3 spans 19 amino acids. Germline CDR1 reads MNHEY; CDR2 reads SMNVEV (reference sequence). Losses at the gene ends were 3 bases for V and 7 bases for J; bases not matched to a gene: 20. Most PBMC samples had 480 ng input DNA in six replicates. Generated by immunoSEQ multiplex PCR, the TCRdb table keeps only in-frame clones and is missing some. The sample yields some 71,000 clones, about four fifths seen once. This specimen consisted of PBMCs, obtained before nivolumab (anti-PD-1) treatment. The clonotype originates from a person aged 35-79 years with oral cavity squamous cell carcinoma. V is TRBV27 and J is TRBJ2-1, with 8 positions matching TRBD1. The DNA for the CDR3 is TGTGCCAGCAGTTTCCTGACAGGGGCAGGGTATGGGGGAAAAAATGAGCAGTTCTTC. Encoded protein: CASSFLTGAGYGGKNEQFF.